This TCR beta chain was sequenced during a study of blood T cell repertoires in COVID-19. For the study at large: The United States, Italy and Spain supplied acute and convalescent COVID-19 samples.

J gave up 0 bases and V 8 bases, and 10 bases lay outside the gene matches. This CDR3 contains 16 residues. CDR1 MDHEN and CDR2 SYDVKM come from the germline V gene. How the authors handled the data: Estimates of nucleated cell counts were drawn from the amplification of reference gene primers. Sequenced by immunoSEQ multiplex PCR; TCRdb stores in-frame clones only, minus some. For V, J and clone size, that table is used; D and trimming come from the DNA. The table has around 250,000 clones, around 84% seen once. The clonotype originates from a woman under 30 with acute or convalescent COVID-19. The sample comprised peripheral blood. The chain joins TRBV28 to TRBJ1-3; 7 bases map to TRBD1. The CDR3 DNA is TGTGCCAGCCACCCGCAGGGGGTTCTCTCTGGAAACACCATATATTTT. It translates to CASHPQGVLSGNTIYF.